These 22 T cell receptor beta chains were sequenced from one sample in a study of blood T cell repertoires in COVID-19. Produced via immunoSEQ multiplex PCR; TCRdb's table is partial and in-frame only. The repertoire includes approximately 210,000 clones, approximately 82% of them detected once, and about 15% sits in the top ten. Material: PBMCs or T cells enriched from blood (not recorded which). Receptors originate from a man in his forties or fifties who had recovered from COVID-19.

In nucleotides, the CDR3 is TGCGCCAGCAAACAGATGAACACTGAAGCTTTCTTT. Translation: CASKQMNTEAFF. The J gene is TRBJ1-1, the V gene TRBV10-2; D is ambiguous. Trimming left V 7 bases short and J 0 bases short, with 6 bases between. This CDR3 spans 12 amino acids. Germline V lookup: CDR1 WSHSY, CDR2 SAAADI.

This chain connects TRBV7-3 to TRBJ2-2, with D possibly being TRBD2 (6 bases). V lost 5 bases and J lost 5, with 12 bases in between. Germline V gives CDR1 SGHTA, CDR2 FQGTGA. This CDR3 comprises 14 residues. CDR3 nucleotides: TGTGCCAGCAGCGACGACCGGGGGACCGGGGAGCTGTTTTTT. Its protein product is CASSDDRGTGELFF. The full variable domain, with the rest looked up from reference TRBV7-3 and TRBJ2-2, is GAGVSQTPSNKVTEKGKYVELRCDPISGHTALYWYRQSLGQGPEFLIYFQGTGAADDSGLPNDRFFAVRPEGSVSTLKIQRTERGDSAVYLCASSDDRGTGELFFGEGSRLTVL.

This clone was seen a few times. The chain has TRBV5-1 and TRBJ2-2; 7 bases align to TRBD1. After removal of 5 bases from V and 1 base from J, the junction contained 5 bases not matched to a gene. The CDR3 runs 15 residues. Looked up from germline, CDR1 is SGHRS and CDR2 is YFSETQ. CDR3 sequence: CASRLGQVNTGELFF. For the CDR3, the DNA is TGCGCCAGCAGATTAGGACAGGTGAACACCGGGGAGCTGTTTTTT.

The V call is TRBV2, the J call TRBJ2-7; TRBD1 aligns across 7 bases. In germline, CDR1 is SNHLY, CDR2 FYNNEI. After removal of 4 bases from V and 2 bases from J, the junction contained 2 bases not matched to a gene. This CDR3 region has 13 residues. CDR3 DNA sequence: TGTGCCAGCAGTGGACAGGGCCCCTACGAGCAGTACTTC. Translation gives CASSGQGPYEQYF.

Here the CDR3 reads CASIPGQGRTDTQYF. CDR3 DNA: TGTGCCAGCATTCCGGGACAGGGGAGAACAGATACGCAGTATTTT. The chain employs TRBV21-1 and TRBJ2-3; no check of the table's D call, TRBD1, against the DNA was made. TRBV21-1 is marked as a pseudogene. The CDR3 runs to 15 residues.

The chain carries TRBV3-1 (or the pseudogene TRBV3-2) and TRBJ1-1; D remains ambiguous. This CDR3 has 16 residues. The germline V gene has CDR1 LGHDT and CDR2 YNNKEL (reference sequence). V dropped 10 bases and J dropped 0 bases, with 21 bases sitting between them. The CDR3 DNA is TGTGCCACTGGGTCGATCGCGAGGGAAATGAACACTGAAGCTTTCTTT. Amino acids: CATGSIAREMNTEAFF.

The chain uses TRBV5-1 and TRBJ2-5; TRBD1 agrees at 9 bases. The J segment lost 5 bases and the V segment lost 0 bases, leaving 5 bases of the junction unmatched. The CDR3 is made up of 15 amino acids. Germline CDR1 reads SGHRS; CDR2 reads YFSETQ. DNA of the CDR3: TGCGCCAGCAGCTTGGACAGGGGGCCGACGGAGACCCAGTACTTC. Its protein is CASSLDRGPTETQYF.

V and J are TRBV14 and TRBJ1-3, with 7 positions matching TRBD1. The CDR3 consists of 19 residues. V lost 0 bases and J lost 0; bases outside the gene matches: 11. CDR1 and CDR2 (germline): SGHDN, FVKESK. CDR3 residues: CASSQDLGTEILSGNTIYF. CDR3 sequence (DNA): TGTGCCAGCAGCCAAGATTTAGGGACAGAGATTCTCTCTGGAAACACCATATATTTT.

Regarding this clone: A single base separates this from a much larger clone, so it may be a read error. The rearrangement uses TRBV7-9 and TRBJ2-7; unclear D gene. CDR3 length: 11 residues. CDR1 and CDR2 from the germline V gene are SEHNR and FQNEAQ (reference sequence). Trimming took off 5 bases at V and 6 bases at J, with 8 bases between the two ends. CDR3: CASSLRGEQYF. The CDR3 region has the DNA TGTGCCAGCAGCCTCAGAGGCGAGCAGTACTTC. The full variable domain, rest sourced from reference TRBV7-9 and TRBJ2-7, is DTGVSQNPRHKITKRGQNVTFRCDPISEHNRLYWYRQTLGQGPEFLTYFQNEAQLEKSRLLSDRFSAERPKGSFSTLEIQRTEQGDSAMYLCASSLRGEQYFGPGTRLTVT.

This chain connects TRBV7-2 to TRBJ1-2; 9 bases align to TRBD1. V lost 3 bases to trimming and J lost 6 bases; unmatched junction nucleotides: 11. Germline V gene lookup returns CDR1 SGHTA and CDR2 FQGNSA. The CDR3 is 16 residues long. In DNA, the CDR3 is TGTGCCAGCAGCTTGAACAGGGGGCGGCTTTCAAATGGCTACACCTTC. It yields the protein CASSLNRGRLSNGYTF.

This CDR3 reads CASSLAGGSYQPQHF. CDR3 nucleotide sequence: TGTGCCAGCAGTTTAGCGGGGGGGAGTTATCAGCCCCAGCATTTT. V is TRBV28 and J is TRBJ1-5; perhaps TRBD1 as D (5 bases). Germline V gene data show CDR1 as MDHEN and CDR2 as SYDVKM. CDR3 length: 15 residues. V lost 2 bases, J lost 5 bases, and 13 bases lay in between. The entire variable domain, with the rest obtained from reference TRBV28 and TRBJ1-5, is as follows: DVKVTQSSRYLVKRTGEKVFLECVQDMDHENMFWYRQDPGLGLRLIYFSYDVKMKEKGDIPEGYSVSREKKERFSLILESASTNQTSMYLCASSLAGGSYQPQHFGDGTRLSIL.

V gene TRBV29-1 combines with J gene TRBJ1-5, with a tentative D call TRBD1 (6 bases). From germline, CDR1 is SQVTM and CDR2 ANQGSEA. The CDR3 has 15 amino acids. The V end was cut by 5 bases, the J end by 0 bases, with 14 bases between. The CDR3 spells CSVMDSGNSNQPQHF. The CDR3, as DNA: TGCAGCGTTATGGACAGCGGAAATAGCAATCAGCCCCAGCATTTT.

The chain links TRBV10-3 to TRBJ1-1; 8 bases map to TRBD1. V was clipped by 0 bases and J by 1 base; unmatched bases: 7. CDR3 length: 17 residues. The germline V gene encodes CDR1 ENHRY and CDR2 SYGVKD. CDR3 sequence: CAISESYGQGGNTEAFF. The CDR3 DNA is TGTGCCATCAGTGAGTCTTACGGACAGGGCGGGAACACTGAAGCTTTCTTT.

This chain uses TRBV12-3 or TRBV12-4 with TRBJ2-7; no clear D. The CDR3 has 12 residues. Trimming stripped 6 bases from V and 3 bases from J, with 9 bases between. CDR3 region: CASRPGLYEQYF. CDR3 DNA: TGTGCCAGCAGGCCGGGTCTCTACGAGCAGTACTTC.

This chain joins TRBV11-2 and TRBJ1-2, with D unclear. Trimming shortened V by 8 bases and J by 2 bases, and 9 bases separated the two germline ends. The CDR3 consists of 12 residues. Germline CDR1 reads SGHAT; CDR2 reads FQNNGV. The CDR3 loop reads CASSRENYGYTF. The CDR3 DNA reads TGTGCCAGCTCCCGGGAAAACTATGGCTACACCTTC.

In this sample, this clone turned up a few times. The CDR3 loop is CASSLAGVTEAFF. DNA of the CDR3: TGTGCCAGCAGCTTAGCAGGGGTGACTGAAGCTTTCTTT. This sequence joins TRBV7-2 and TRBJ1-1; tentatively, D is TRBD1 (5 bases). V gave up 0 bases and J gave up 5 bases, with 7 bases separating them. CDR3 length: 13 amino acids. Germline-derived CDR1 and CDR2 are SGHTA and FQGNSA.

The rearrangement uses TRBV12-3 or TRBV12-4 and TRBJ2-2; D gene uncertain. The CDR3 runs 13 residues. The ends were cut back, 6 bases at V and 6 bases at J, with 11 bases in the middle. The CDR3 coding sequence is TGTGCCAGCAGCCCGCCTGGCCCCGGGGAGCTGTTTTTT. This gives the protein CASSPPGPGELFF.

V usage is TRBV21-1 and J usage is TRBJ2-7; the D call in the table, TRBD1, was not verified against the DNA. TRBV21-1 is a listed pseudogene. This CDR3 has 19 residues. The CDR3 DNA reads TGTGCCAGCAGCAAAGTTGGGGGGACAGGGGAAGAGCAAAAACGCGAGCAGTACTTC. Translated: CASSKVGGTGEEQKREQYF.

This chain links TRBV19 with TRBJ1-4, with D possibly being TRBD1 (5 bases). CDR1 is LNHDA and CDR2 is SQIVND in the germline V gene (reference sequence). Deletions cut 3 bases from V and 5 bases from J, with 10 bases between. The CDR3 covers 14 residues. CDR3 in DNA: TGTGCCAGTAGTATGACAGTTCGGAATGAAAAACTGTTTTTT. Its translation: CASSMTVRNEKLFF. Drawing the rest from reference TRBV19 and TRBJ1-4, the complete variable domain is DGGITQSPKYLFRKEGQNVTLSCEQNLNHDAMYWYRQDPGQGLRLIYYSQIVNDFQKGDIAEGYSVSREKKESFPLTVTSAQKNPTAFYLCASSMTVRNEKLFFGSGTQLSVL.

V and J are TRBV28 and TRBJ2-7; TRBD1 agrees at 7 bases. Looked up from germline, CDR1 is MDHEN and CDR2 is SYDVKM. The junction had 12 bases not matched to a gene; V was cut back by 7 bases and J by 0 bases. The CDR3 has 16 residues. The DNA for the CDR3 is TGTGCCAGCACGAGGGGGCTTTACCTTAGCTCCTACGAGCAGTACTTC. Translated, it gives CASTRGLYLSSYEQYF.

The genes are TRBV19 and TRBJ1-1; 10 nucleotides align to TRBD1. CDR3 length: 13 amino acids. V was pared by 10 bases and J by 4 bases, with 6 bases of the junction left unmatched. Germline-derived CDR1 and CDR2 are LNHDA and SQIVND (reference sequence). The CDR3 loop reads CAIDRGRGTEAFF. The DNA for the CDR3 is TGTGCCATTGACAGGGGGCGAGGCACTGAAGCTTTCTTT.

This chain connects TRBV19 to TRBJ2-7, with D perhaps matching TRBD1 (6 bases). The CDR3 is 13 amino acids. Germline assignment: CDR1 LNHDA and CDR2 SQIVND (reference sequence). Trimming removed 6 bases from V and 3 bases from J, with 12 bases in between. The CDR3: CASSPGHDYEQYF. The DNA of the CDR3 is TGTGCCAGTAGCCCGGGACACGACTACGAGCAGTACTTC. Full variable domain (missing parts from reference TRBV19 and TRBJ2-7): DGGITQSPKYLFRKEGQNVTLSCEQNLNHDAMYWYRQDPGQGLRLIYYSQIVNDFQKGDIAEGYSVSREKKESFPLTVTSAQKNPTAFYLCASSPGHDYEQYFGPGTRLTVT.